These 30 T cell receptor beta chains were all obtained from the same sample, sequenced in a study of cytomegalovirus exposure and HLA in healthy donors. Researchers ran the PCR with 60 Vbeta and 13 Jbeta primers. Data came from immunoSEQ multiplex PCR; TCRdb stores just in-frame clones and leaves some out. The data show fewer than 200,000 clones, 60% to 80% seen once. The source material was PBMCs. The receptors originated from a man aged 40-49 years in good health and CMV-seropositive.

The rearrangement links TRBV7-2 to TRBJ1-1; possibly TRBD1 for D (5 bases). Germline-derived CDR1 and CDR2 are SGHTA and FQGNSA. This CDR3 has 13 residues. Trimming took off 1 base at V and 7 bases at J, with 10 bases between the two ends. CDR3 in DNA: TGTGCCAGCAGCTTAGTAGCAGGGAATGAAGCTTTCTTT. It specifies CASSLVAGNEAFF. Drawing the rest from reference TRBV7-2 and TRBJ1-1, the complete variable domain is GAGVSQSPSNKVTEKGKDVELRCDPISGHTALYWYRQSLGQGLEFLIYFQGNSAPDKSGLPSDRFSAERTGGSVSTLTIQRTQQEDSAVYLCASSLVAGNEAFFGQGTRLTVV.

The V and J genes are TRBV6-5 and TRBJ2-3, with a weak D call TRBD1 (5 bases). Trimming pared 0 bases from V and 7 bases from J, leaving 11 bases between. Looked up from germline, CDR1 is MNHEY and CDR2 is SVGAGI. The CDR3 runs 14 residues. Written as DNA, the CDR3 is TGTGCCAGCAGTTACTCGAAGCAGGACAATACGCAGTATTTT. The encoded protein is CASSYSKQDNTQYF.

The CDR3 is CASSVRQGSYEQYF. The CDR3 DNA sequence: TGTGCCAGCAGCGTTAGACAGGGCTCCTACGAGCAGTACTTC. The V and J genes are TRBV9 and TRBJ2-7; 7 bases line up with TRBD1. Germline CDR1 is SGDLS and CDR2 is YYNGEE. The trim removed 2 bases at V and 0 bases at J, leaving 2 bases unmatched. The CDR3 is made up of 14 amino acids.

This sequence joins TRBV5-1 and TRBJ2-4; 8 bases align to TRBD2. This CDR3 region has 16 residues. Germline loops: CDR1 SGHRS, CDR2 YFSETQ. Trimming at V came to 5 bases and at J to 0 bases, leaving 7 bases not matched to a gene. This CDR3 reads CASSLAGALAKNIQYF. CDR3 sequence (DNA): TGCGCCAGCAGTCTAGCGGGTGCCCTAGCCAAAAACATTCAGTACTTC.

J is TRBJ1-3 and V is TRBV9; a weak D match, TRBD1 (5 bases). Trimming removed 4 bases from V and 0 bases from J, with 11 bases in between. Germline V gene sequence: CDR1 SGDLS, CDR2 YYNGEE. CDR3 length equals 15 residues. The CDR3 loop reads CASSPRQSSGNTIYF. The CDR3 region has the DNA TGTGCCAGCAGCCCTAGACAGAGCTCTGGAAACACCATATATTTT.

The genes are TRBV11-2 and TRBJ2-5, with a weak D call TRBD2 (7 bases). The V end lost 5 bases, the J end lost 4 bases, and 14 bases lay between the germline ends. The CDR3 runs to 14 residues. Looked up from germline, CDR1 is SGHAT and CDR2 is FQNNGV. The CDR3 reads CASSATRGGETQYF. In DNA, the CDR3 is TGTGCCAGCAGCGCCACAAGGGGGGGAGAGACCCAGTACTTC.

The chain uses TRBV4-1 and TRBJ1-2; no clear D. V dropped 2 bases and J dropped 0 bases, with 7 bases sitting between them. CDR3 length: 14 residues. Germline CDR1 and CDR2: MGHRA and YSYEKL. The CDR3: CASSQPGTNYGYTF. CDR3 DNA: TGCGCCAGCAGCCAACCAGGAACTAACTATGGCTACACCTTC.

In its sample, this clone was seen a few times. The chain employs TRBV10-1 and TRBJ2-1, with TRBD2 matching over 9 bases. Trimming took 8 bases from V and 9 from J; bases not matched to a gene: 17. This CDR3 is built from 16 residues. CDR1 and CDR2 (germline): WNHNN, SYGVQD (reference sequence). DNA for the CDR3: TGCGCCAGCGTTAGTGACCGTTTAGCGGGAGTATCTGAGCAGTTCTTC. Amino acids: CASVSDRLAGVSEQFF.

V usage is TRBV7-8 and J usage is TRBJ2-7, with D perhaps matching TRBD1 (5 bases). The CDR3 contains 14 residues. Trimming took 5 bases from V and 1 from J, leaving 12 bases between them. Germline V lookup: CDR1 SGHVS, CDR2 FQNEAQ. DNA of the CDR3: TGTGCCAGCAGCGGCAGGGTTAGGTCCTACGAGCAGTACTTC. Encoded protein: CASSGRVRSYEQYF.

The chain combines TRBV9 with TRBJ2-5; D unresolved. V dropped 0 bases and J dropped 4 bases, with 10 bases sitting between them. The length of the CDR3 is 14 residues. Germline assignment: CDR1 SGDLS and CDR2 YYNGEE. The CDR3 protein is CASSVEGLAETQYF. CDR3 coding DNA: TGTGCCAGCAGCGTAGAAGGTTTAGCAGAGACCCAGTACTTC.

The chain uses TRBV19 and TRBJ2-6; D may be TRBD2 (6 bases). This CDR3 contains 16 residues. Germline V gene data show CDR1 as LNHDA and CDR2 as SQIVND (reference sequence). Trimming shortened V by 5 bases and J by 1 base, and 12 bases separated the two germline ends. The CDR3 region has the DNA TGTGCCAGTAGTCGGGAGACAACTTCTGGGGCCAACGTCCTGACTTTC. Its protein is CASSRETTSGANVLTF.

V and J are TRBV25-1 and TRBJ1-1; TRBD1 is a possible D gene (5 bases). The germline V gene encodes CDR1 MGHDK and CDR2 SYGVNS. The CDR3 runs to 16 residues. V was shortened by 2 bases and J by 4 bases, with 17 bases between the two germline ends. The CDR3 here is CASSENLGGVITEAFF. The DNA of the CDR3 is TGTGCCAGCAGTGAAAATCTTGGGGGGGTTATCACTGAAGCTTTCTTT.

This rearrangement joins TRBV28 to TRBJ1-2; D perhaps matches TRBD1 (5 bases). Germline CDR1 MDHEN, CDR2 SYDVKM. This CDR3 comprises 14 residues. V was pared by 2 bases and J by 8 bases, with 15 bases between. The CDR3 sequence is CASSLTGIYGGYTF. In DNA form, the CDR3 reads TGTGCCAGCAGTTTAACAGGTATCTATGGAGGCTACACCTTC.

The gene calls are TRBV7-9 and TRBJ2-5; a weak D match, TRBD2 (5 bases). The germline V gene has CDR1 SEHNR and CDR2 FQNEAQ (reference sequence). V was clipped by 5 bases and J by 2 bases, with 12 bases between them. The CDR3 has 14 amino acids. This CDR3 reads CASSPGVWQETQYF. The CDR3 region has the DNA TGTGCCAGCAGCCCCGGGGTTTGGCAAGAGACCCAGTACTTC.

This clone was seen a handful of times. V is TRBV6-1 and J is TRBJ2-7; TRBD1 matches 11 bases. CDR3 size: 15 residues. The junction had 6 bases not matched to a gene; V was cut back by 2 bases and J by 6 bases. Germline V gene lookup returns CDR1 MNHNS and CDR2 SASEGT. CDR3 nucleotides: TGTGCCAGCAGTGAAATTGGGACAGGGGGTGGCGAGCAGTACTTC. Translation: CASSEIGTGGGEQYF.

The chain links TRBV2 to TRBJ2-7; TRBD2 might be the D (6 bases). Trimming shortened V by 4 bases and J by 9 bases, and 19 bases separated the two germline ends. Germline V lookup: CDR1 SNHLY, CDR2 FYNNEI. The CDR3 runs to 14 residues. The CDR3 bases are TGTGCCAGCAGTGTCACCGGCGGGGCGCCGCGGCAGTACTTC. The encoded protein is CASSVTGGAPRQYF.

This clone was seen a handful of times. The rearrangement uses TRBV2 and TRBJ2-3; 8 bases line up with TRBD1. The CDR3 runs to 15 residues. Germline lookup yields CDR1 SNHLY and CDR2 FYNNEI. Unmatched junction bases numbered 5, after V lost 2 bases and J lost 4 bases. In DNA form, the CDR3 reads TGTGCCAGCAGTGAATGGACAGGGCCCCCAGATACGCAGTATTTT. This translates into CASSEWTGPPDTQYF. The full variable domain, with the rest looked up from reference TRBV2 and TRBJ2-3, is EPEVTQTPSHQVTQMGQEVILRCVPISNHLYFYWYRQILGQKVEFLVSFYNNEISEKSEIFDDQFSVERPDGSNFTLKIRSTKLEDSAMYFCASSEWTGPPDTQYFGPGTRLTVL.

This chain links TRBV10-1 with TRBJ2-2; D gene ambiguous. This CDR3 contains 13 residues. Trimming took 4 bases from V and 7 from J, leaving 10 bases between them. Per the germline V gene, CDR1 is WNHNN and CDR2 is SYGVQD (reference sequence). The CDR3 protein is CASSAARRGELFF. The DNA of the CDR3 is TGCGCCAGCAGTGCTGCGCGCCGCGGGGAGCTGTTTTTT.

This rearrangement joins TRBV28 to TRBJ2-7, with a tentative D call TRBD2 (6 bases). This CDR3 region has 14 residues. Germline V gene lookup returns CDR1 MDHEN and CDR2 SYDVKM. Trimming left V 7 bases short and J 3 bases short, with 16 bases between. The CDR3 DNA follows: TGTGCCAGCATAGATCTAGGGGAGGACTACGAGCAGTACTTC. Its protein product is CASIDLGEDYEQYF.

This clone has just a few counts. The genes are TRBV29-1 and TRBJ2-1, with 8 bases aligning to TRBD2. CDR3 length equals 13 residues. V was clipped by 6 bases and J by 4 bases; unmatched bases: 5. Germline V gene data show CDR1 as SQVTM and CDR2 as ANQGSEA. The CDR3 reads CSVASGRYNEQFF. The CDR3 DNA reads TGCAGCGTCGCTAGCGGGCGGTACAATGAGCAGTTCTTC.

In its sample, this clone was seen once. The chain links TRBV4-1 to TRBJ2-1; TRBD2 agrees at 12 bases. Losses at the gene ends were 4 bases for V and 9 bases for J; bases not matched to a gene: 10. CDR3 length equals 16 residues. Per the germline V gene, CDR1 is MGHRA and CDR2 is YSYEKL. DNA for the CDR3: TGCGCCAGCAGCCCGTTGGGACTGACTAGCGGGAGTGAGCAGTTCTTC. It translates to CASSPLGLTSGSEQFF.

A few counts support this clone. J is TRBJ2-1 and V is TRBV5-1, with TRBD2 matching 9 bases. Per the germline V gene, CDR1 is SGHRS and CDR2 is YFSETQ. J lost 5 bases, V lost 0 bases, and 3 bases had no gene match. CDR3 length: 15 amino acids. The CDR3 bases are TGCGCCAGCAGCTTGGGACTAGCGGCGGACAATGAGCAGTTCTTC. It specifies CASSLGLAADNEQFF.

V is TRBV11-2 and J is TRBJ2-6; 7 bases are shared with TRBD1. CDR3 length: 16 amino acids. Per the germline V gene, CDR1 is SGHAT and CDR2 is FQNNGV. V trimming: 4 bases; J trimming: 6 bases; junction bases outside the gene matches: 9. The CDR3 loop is CASSSNPGQSANVLTF. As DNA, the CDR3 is TGTGCCAGCAGCTCCAACCCGGGACAGTCGGCCAACGTCCTGACTTTC.

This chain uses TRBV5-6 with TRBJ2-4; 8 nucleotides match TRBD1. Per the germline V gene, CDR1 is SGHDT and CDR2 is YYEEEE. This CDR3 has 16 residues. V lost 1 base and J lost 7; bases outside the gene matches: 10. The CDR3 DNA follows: TGTGCCAGCAGCTTGTTTGCGGGACAGGCGGAGAACATTCAGTACTTC. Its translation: CASSLFAGQAENIQYF.

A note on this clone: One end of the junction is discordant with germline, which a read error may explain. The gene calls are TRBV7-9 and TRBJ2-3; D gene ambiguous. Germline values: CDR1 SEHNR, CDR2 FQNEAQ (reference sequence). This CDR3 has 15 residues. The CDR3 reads CSSSFVRTRVDTQYF. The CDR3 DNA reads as TGTTCCAGCAGCTTCGTCCGTACCCGAGTCGATACGCAGTATTTT.

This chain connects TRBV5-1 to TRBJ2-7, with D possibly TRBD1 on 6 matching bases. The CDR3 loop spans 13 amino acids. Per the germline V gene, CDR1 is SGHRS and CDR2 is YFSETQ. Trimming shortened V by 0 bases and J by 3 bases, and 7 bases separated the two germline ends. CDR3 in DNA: TGCGCCAGCAGCTTGGCCAGGGGCTACGAGCAGTACTTC. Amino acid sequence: CASSLARGYEQYF.

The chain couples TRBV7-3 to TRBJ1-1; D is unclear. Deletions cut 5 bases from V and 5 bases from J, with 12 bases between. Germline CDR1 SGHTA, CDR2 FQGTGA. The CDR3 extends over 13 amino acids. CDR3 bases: TGTGCCAGCAGCCCGTCGGCCGGGACTGAAGCTTTCTTT. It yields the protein CASSPSAGTEAFF.

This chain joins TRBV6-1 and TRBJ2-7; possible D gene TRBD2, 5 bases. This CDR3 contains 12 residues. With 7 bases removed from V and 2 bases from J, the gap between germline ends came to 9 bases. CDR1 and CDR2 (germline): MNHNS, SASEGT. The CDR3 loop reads CASKGLPYEQYF. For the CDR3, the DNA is TGTGCCAGCAAAGGACTCCCCTACGAGCAGTACTTC.

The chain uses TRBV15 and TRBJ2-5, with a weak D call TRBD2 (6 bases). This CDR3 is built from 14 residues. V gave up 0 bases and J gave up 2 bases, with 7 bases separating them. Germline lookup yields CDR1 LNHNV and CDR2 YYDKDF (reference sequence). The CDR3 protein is CATSRDRGQETQYF. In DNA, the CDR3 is TGTGCCACCAGCAGAGATCGGGGGCAAGAGACCCAGTACTTC.

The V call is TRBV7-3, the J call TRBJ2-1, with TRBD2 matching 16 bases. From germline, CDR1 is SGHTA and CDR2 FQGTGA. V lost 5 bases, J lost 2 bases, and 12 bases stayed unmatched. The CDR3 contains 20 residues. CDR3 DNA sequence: TGTGCCAGCAGCCCATCGGGACTAGCGGGAGGGCCTGGTCCCTACAATGAGCAGTTCTTC. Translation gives CASSPSGLAGGPGPYNEQFF.